This T cell receptor beta chain emerged from a study of T cell clones after liver transplantation. About the research overall: Post-transplant blood was tracked for graft-donor-reactive T cell clones identified in a pre-transplant mixed lymphocyte reaction. Graft-donor-reactive sequences were compared with third-party-reactive TCRbeta sequences from pre-transplant mixed lymphocyte reactions.

In regard to this clone: Antigen specificity is unknown.

The germline V gene has CDR1 LNHNV and CDR2 YYDKDF (reference sequence). The V end lost 5 bases, the J end lost 1 base, and 9 bases lay between the germline ends. The CDR3 covers 13 residues. Clones were read by immunoSEQ multiplex PCR, and TCRdb kept only the in-frame ones, dropping some. This sample has roughly 16,000 clones; around 81% occur once, and the top ten carry roughly 32%. Study results and limitations: The donor-reactive repertoire was only partly measurable in two subjects, lacking donor cells.

The source of this sequence is a human patient who received a liver transplant. Some T cells may be provided by the graft donor. This chain joins TRBV15 and TRBJ2-7, with D tentatively TRBD1 (5 bases). The sequencing used CD8+ T cells from blood, collected around 50 months after liver transplant. This CDR3 is CATSLDSSYEQYF. In nucleotides, the CDR3 is TGTGCCACCAGCCTCGACAGTTCCTACGAGCAGTACTTC.